Listed here are 10 T cell receptor beta chains from one sample, sequenced in a study of vaccination and CD4 T cells after COVID-19. What these receptors recognize is not known. Noted treatment: approximately 9-day PBMC culture with coronavirus spike peptide pools or control peptides (ViraFEST assay). Samples of CD4+ T cells were obtained from the unexposed donor before the COVID-19 pandemic (2011-2018). CD4+ T cells that had been cultured provided DNA sequenced with the Oncomine TCR Beta short-read assay. TCRdb re-called the PCR reads with MiXCR, one entry per CDR3 protein. The sample has 6,500 or so distinct CDR3 sequences; less than 65% are singletons. The sequencing input was CD4+ T cells from blood, cultured in vitro. The source of these receptors is a human donor in good health.

The gene calls are TRBV25-1 and TRBJ1-2; D gene ambiguous. V dropped 3 bases and J dropped 6 bases, with 14 bases sitting between them. Germline V lookup: CDR1 MGHDK, CDR2 SYGVNS. The CDR3 has 14 residues. CDR3 amino acids: CASSDREVGNGYTF. For the CDR3, the DNA is TGTGCCAGCAGTGATCGAGAGGTAGGAAATGGCTACACCTTC.

The chain recombines TRBV2 with TRBJ2-2; D is tentatively TRBD1 or TRBD2 (5 bases each). CDR3 length: 14 residues. Germline V gene lookup returns CDR1 SNHLY and CDR2 FYNNEI. V was clipped by 10 bases and J by 5 bases, with 17 bases between them. The CDR3 reads CAIPRGDGTGELFF. The DNA of the CDR3 is TGTGCCATCCCAAGAGGGGATGGGACCGGGGAGCTGTTTTTT.

The chain uses TRBV28 and TRBJ2-2; a weak D match, TRBD2 (6 bases). CDR1 and CDR2 from the germline V gene are MDHEN and SYDVKM. The CDR3 sequence is 14 residues long. V was cut by 6 bases and J by 6 bases, with 14 bases left in between. The CDR3 here is CASSSALAPGELFF. In nucleotides, the CDR3 is TGTGCCAGCAGCTCGGCACTAGCTCCCGGGGAGCTGTTTTTT.

The chain combines TRBV2 with TRBJ2-3; 8 bases align to TRBD2. CDR3 length: 16 residues. With V trimmed by 6 bases and J by 1 base, 9 bases remained unmatched. CDR1 is SNHLY, CDR2 FYNNEI, per germline. CDR3 in amino acids: CASRRDLREGTDTQYF. The CDR3 DNA follows: TGTGCCAGCAGGAGGGACCTGCGGGAGGGCACAGATACGCAGTATTTT.

The chain employs TRBV5-1 and TRBJ2-7; 7 bases align to TRBD1. The CDR3 totals 14 residues. Trimming removed 0 bases from V and 5 bases from J; junction bases left unmatched: 5. The V gene's germline CDR1 is SGHRS and CDR2 YFSETQ. The CDR3 region is CASSLEGTADEQYF. CDR3 nucleotides: TGCGCCAGCAGCTTGGAAGGGACAGCCGACGAGCAGTACTTC.

In DNA, the CDR3 is TGTGCCAGCAGCTTAGAGACAGAAACGTTCTATGGCTACACCTTC. Translating gives CASSLETETFYGYTF. The V gene is TRBV7-2, the J gene TRBJ1-2; TRBD1 is a possible D gene (5 bases). V lost 1 base to trimming and J lost 4 bases, with 13 bases between them. The germline CDR1 and CDR2 sequences are SGHTA and FQGNSA. The CDR3 has 15 residues.

Only a few counts were recorded for this clonotype. This chain connects TRBV7-9 to TRBJ2-1; TRBD2 aligns across 10 bases. CDR3 length equals 17 residues. The ends lost 2 bases at V and 0 bases at J; junction bases unmatched: 4. CDR1 and CDR2 (germline): SEHNR, FQNEAQ (reference sequence). CDR3 amino acids: CASSLSVAGGSYNEQFF. Written as DNA, the CDR3 is TGTGCCAGCAGCTTATCGGTAGCGGGGGGCTCCTACAATGAGCAGTTCTTC.

This clonotype showed up just a few times. This chain links TRBV20-1 with TRBJ2-7; TRBD2 agrees at 8 bases. Germline loops: CDR1 DFQATT, CDR2 SNEGSKA (reference sequence). The CDR3 totals 17 residues. The trim removed 6 bases at V and 2 bases at J, leaving 18 bases unmatched. This CDR3 is CSAHSQRSLAGTYEQYF. The CDR3 bases are TGCAGTGCCCACAGCCAGAGGTCATTAGCGGGAACCTACGAGCAGTACTTC.

This clonotype has a handful of counts. This chain connects TRBV7-2 to TRBJ1-5, with TRBD1 identical over 8 bases. Germline CDR1 and CDR2: SGHTA and FQGNSA. The ends lost 4 bases at V and 4 bases at J; junction bases unmatched: 0. The CDR3 consists of 13 residues. For the CDR3, the DNA is TGTGCCAGCAGCTACAGGGGGAATCAGCCCCAGCATTTT. Protein: CASSYRGNQPQHF.

V and J are TRBV7-6 and TRBJ2-5; no firm D call. This CDR3 spans 8 amino acids. The V gene's germline CDR1 is SGHVS and CDR2 FNYEAQ. The V and J ends lost 5 bases and 12 bases respectively, with 4 bases between them. The CDR3: CASSPEYF. The CDR3 nucleotides read TGTGCCAGCAGCCCCGAGTACTTC.